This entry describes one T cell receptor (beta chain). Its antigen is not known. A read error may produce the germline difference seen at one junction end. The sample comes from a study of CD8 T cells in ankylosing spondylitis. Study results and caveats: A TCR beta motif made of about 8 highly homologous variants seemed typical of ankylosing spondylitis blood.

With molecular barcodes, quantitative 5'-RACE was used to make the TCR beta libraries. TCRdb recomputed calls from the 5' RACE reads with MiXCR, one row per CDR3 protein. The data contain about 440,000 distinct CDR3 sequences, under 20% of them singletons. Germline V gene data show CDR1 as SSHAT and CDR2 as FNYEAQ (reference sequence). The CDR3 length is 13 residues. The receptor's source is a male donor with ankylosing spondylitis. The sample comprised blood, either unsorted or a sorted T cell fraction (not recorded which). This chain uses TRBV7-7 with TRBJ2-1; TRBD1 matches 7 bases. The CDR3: CASSVDRVNEQFF. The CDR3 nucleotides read TGTGCTAGCAGCGTCGACAGGGTAAATGAGCAGTTCTTC.